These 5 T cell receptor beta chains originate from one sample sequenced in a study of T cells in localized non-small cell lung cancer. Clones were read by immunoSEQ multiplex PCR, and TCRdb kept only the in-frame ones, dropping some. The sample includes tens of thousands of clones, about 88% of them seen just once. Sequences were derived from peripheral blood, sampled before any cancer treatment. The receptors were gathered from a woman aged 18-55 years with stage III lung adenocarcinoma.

CDR3: CASSMSDPPLHF. The CDR3, as DNA: TGTGCCAGCAGCATGTCGGACCCACCCCTCCACTTT. J is TRBJ1-6 and V is TRBV7-2; D remains unclear. V lost 5 bases and J lost 11, with 10 bases in between. This CDR3 is 12 amino acids long. From germline, CDR1 is SGHTA and CDR2 FQGNSA.

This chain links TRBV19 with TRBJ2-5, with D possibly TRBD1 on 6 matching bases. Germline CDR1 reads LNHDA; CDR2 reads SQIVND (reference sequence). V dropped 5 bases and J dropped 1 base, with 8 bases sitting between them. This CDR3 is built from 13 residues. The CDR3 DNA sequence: TGTGCCAGTAGTTCAGGGGTCCAAGAGACCCAGTACTTC. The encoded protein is CASSSGVQETQYF.

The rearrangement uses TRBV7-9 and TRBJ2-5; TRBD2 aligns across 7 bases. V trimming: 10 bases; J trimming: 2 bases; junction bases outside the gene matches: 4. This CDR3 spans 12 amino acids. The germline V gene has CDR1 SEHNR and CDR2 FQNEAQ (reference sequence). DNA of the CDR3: TGTGCCACCGGGGGGAGACAAGAGACCCAGTACTTC. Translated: CATGGRQETQYF.

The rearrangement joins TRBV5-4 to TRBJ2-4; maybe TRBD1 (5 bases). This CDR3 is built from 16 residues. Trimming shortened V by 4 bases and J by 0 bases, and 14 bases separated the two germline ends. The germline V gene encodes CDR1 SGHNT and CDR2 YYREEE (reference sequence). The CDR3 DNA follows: TGTGCCAGCAGCCGTATAGGGGATGCAGCCAAAAACATTCAGTACTTC. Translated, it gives CASSRIGDAAKNIQYF.

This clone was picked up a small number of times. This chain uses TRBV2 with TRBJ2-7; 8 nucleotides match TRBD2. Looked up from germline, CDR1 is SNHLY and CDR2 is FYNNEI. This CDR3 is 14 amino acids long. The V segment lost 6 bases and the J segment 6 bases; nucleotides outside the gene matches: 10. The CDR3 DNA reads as TGTGCCAGCAGCGTTAGCGGGGCACTAGGCGAGCAGTACTTC. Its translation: CASSVSGALGEQYF.